This T cell receptor beta chain was observed in a study of T cells in Graves' hyperthyroidism and ophthalmopathy. Study-wide results and caveats: Blood also showed most of the thyroid clonotypes that were expanded above 0.001. Ophthalmopathy and stable hyperthyroidism were told apart by a 13 V-J model.

RNA transcripts yielded amplified TCR beta CDR3 regions. During a first-round RT-PCR of the TCR CDR3, the HTBI primer set was used. TCRdb re-called the multiplex PCR reads with MiXCR, one entry per CDR3 protein. The sample shows about 640,000 distinct CDR3 sequences, around 21% of them seen only once. This clonotype has ten or more counts. Its antigen remains unknown. Those patients with uncontrolled infection, other autoimmune disease, pregnancy or lactation were excluded. Diagnosis relied on clinical symptoms, serum thyroxine and TRAb, thyroid ultrasound and orbital computed tomography. Source material: blood. This receptor was obtained from a young man with Graves' ophthalmopathy.

The CDR3 reads CASSLNDRAYNEQFF. In nucleotides, the CDR3 is TGTGCCAGCAGCTTAAACGACAGGGCCTACAATGAGCAGTTCTTC. The chain has TRBV7-2 and TRBJ2-1; TRBD1 matches at 7 bases. The germline V gene has CDR1 SGHTA and CDR2 FQGNSA. There are 15 residues in the CDR3. The trim removed 2 bases at V and 2 bases at J, leaving 3 bases unmatched. The full variable domain, completed using reference TRBV7-2 and TRBJ2-1, is GAGVSQSPSNKVTEKGKDVELRCDPISGHTALYWYRQSLGQGLEFLIYFQGNSAPDKSGLPSDRFSAERTGGSVSTLTIQRTQQEDSAVYLCASSLNDRAYNEQFFGPGTRLTVL.